This T cell receptor beta chain was obtained from a study of cytomegalovirus exposure and HLA in healthy donors. The wider study: There were 75 million to 95 million unique TCRs (from HLA-typed donors) in an early data release.

Germline V gene sequence: CDR1 WSHSY, CDR2 SAAADI. This CDR3 has 11 amino acids. V shed 6 bases and J shed 14 bases, with 14 bases lying between them. Both 60 Vbeta primers and 13 Jbeta primers went into the PCR. The assay was immunoSEQ multiplex PCR, and TCRdb's table has in-frame clones only and misses some. Among roughly 150,000 clones listed, approximately 73% were seen once. About this clone itself: The antigen remains unidentified.

Findings and limits, study-wide: Researchers reportedly found TCR beta sequences accurately predicted most subjects' HLA-A and HLA-B alleles. Most TCR sequences showed up rarely, but some public TCRs showed up in many donors.

The specimen was PBMCs. The chain couples TRBV10-2 to TRBJ2-4; D is unresolved. This receptor was identified in a woman between 18 and 29 years old in good health and CMV-seronegative. This CDR3 is CASSSERGKYF. CDR3 DNA: TGCGCCAGCAGCTCGGAACGAGGAAAGTACTTC.